Following are 19 T cell receptor beta chains from one sample sequenced in a study of T cell repertoires in cytomegalovirus infection. From the reads, TCRdb called clonotypes with MiXCR, one entry per CDR3 protein. The sample has 130,000 or so distinct CDR3 sequences, roughly 6.5% seen once. Sequenced sample: PBMCs. The receptors stem from a human donor in good health (CMV status not recorded). Some clones in this sample may be carry-over from other donors' samples.

This clonotype has at least ten counts. The chain couples TRBV7-3 to TRBJ2-3, with D perhaps given as TRBD1 or TRBD2 (5 bases each). The CDR3 length is 15 residues. Germline V gives CDR1 SGHTA, CDR2 FQGTGA. Deletions cut 4 bases from V and 2 bases from J, with 13 bases between. The CDR3 sequence: CASSSEGRDTDTQYF. The CDR3 coding sequence is TGTGCCAGCAGCTCCGAGGGGAGAGACACAGATACGCAGTATTTT.

There are many counts of this clonotype. This chain uses TRBV20-1 with TRBJ2-5; 7 nucleotides match TRBD1. Germline V gene sequence: CDR1 DFQATT, CDR2 SNEGSKA (reference sequence). J gave up 0 bases and V 3 bases, and 1 base lay outside the gene matches. This CDR3 comprises 13 residues. The CDR3: CSARGTDQETQYF. The CDR3 DNA reads TGCAGTGCTAGGGGGACAGACCAAGAGACCCAGTACTTC.

This clonotype was observed a few times. J is TRBJ2-7 and V is TRBV28; D might be TRBD2 (5 bases). The CDR3 has 13 residues. Germline values: CDR1 MDHEN, CDR2 SYDVKM. V was shortened by 7 bases and J by 4 bases, with 14 bases between the two germline ends. Here the CDR3 DNA reads TGTGCCAGCACCACGGCCGGGGAGTACGAGCAGTACTTC. Its protein product is CASTTAGEYEQYF.

This clonotype was counted ten times or more. The chain couples TRBV7-2 to TRBJ2-1; 8 positions match TRBD1. The CDR3 is made up of 17 amino acids. CDR1 is SGHTA, CDR2 FQGNSA, per germline. The V gene end was trimmed by 5 bases and the J gene end by 7 bases; junction bases not matched to a gene: 16. The CDR3 here is CASSPRVSRGRVNEQFF. The CDR3 DNA follows: TGTGCCAGCAGCCCGCGGGTTTCCAGGGGGCGAGTGAATGAGCAGTTCTTC.

The sample holds many counts of this clonotype. The CDR3 reads CASSSGGGVDIQYF. The CDR3 DNA reads as TGTGCCAGCAGCTCAGGTGGGGGGGTGGACATTCAGTACTTC. This sequence joins TRBV7-8 and TRBJ2-4, with TRBD2 matching 7 bases. This CDR3 spans 14 amino acids. Trimming removed 4 bases from V and 8 bases from J; junction bases left unmatched: 8. Germline V gene data show CDR1 as SGHVS and CDR2 as FQNEAQ.

The J gene is TRBJ2-3, the V gene TRBV7-8; tentatively, D is TRBD1 or TRBD2 (5 bases each). The CDR3 has 15 residues. V was pared by 5 bases and J by 1 base, with 13 bases between. Per germline, CDR1 SGHVS and CDR2 FQNEAQ. CDR3 sequence: CASSPPGAGTDTQYF. The CDR3 DNA sequence: TGTGCCAGCAGCCCCCCCGGGGCTGGCACAGATACGCAGTATTTT.

Many counts were recorded for this clonotype. V usage is TRBV7-2 and J usage is TRBJ2-3; D is undetermined. V was cut by 5 bases and J by 6 bases, with 15 bases left in between. Germline CDR1 and CDR2: SGHTA and FQGNSA. The CDR3 contains 14 residues. The CDR3 spells CASSLSPRSDTQYF. DNA of the CDR3: TGTGCCAGCAGCCTTAGCCCCCGATCGGATACGCAGTATTTT.

This clonotype occurred a few times. The chain links TRBV29-1 to TRBJ2-3; D is undetermined. This CDR3 comprises 11 residues. Germline assignment: CDR1 SQVTM and CDR2 ANQGSEA. Trimming removed 7 bases from V and 7 bases from J, with 12 bases in between. The CDR3 protein is CSGLFGNTQYF. CDR3 coding DNA: TGCAGCGGCCTGTTCGGAAATACGCAGTATTTT.

This clonotype was seen many times. The chain recombines TRBV6-2 or TRBV6-3 with TRBJ2-6; a weak D match, TRBD2 (5 bases). The CDR3 is 14 residues long. V gave up 4 bases and J gave up 2 bases, with 6 bases separating them. Germline V CDR1 and CDR2: MNHEY, SVGEGT. The CDR3 loop reads CASSSGAGANVLTF. CDR3 nucleotide sequence: TGTGCCAGCAGTTCCGGGGCTGGGGCCAACGTCCTGACTTTC.

The chain links TRBV6-2 or TRBV6-3 to TRBJ2-7, with 7 positions matching TRBD1. CDR1 is MNHEY and CDR2 is SVGEGT in the germline V gene. After removal of 6 bases from V and 3 bases from J, the junction contained 5 bases not matched to a gene. The CDR3 contains 13 residues. The CDR3 reads CASSGRDSYEQYF. The CDR3 coding sequence is TGTGCCAGCAGCGGACGGGACAGCTACGAGCAGTACTTC.

This clonotype was seen repeatedly, ten times or more. The chain joins TRBV19 to TRBJ1-1; D call uncertain. Germline values: CDR1 LNHDA, CDR2 SQIVND (reference sequence). This CDR3 contains 16 residues. Trimming took 0 bases from V and 8 from J, leaving 19 bases between them. The CDR3 sequence: CASSIDPPESGGEAFF. The CDR3 DNA sequence: TGTGCCAGTAGTATAGATCCCCCGGAGTCAGGAGGAGAAGCTTTCTTT.

This clonotype occurred many times. The chain combines TRBV12-3 or TRBV12-4 with TRBJ2-7, with TRBD1 matching 8 bases. V was pared by 4 bases and J by 2 bases, with 1 base of the junction left unmatched. The CDR3 sequence is 13 residues long. CDR3 residues: CASSWTGTYEQYF. CDR3 nucleotides: TGTGCCAGCAGTTGGACAGGGACCTACGAGCAGTACTTC.

The sample holds a few counts of this clonotype. V is TRBV3-1 and J is TRBJ2-1, with 11 bases identical to TRBD1. This CDR3 spans 16 amino acids. J lost 4 bases, V lost 5 bases, and 7 bases had no gene match. Germline CDR1 and CDR2: LGHDT and YNNKEL (reference sequence). The CDR3, as DNA: TGTGCCAGCAGCGTAGGGGACAGGGGGGTTTACAATGAGCAGTTCTTC. It specifies CASSVGDRGVYNEQFF.

This clonotype was picked up many times. This chain connects TRBV2 to TRBJ2-6; 9 positions agree with TRBD1. Trimming took 5 bases from V and 0 from J; bases not matched to a gene: 5. There are 17 residues in the CDR3. Germline CDR1 and CDR2: SNHLY and FYNNEI. CDR3 sequence (DNA): TGTGCCAGCAGTAGGACAGGGGTTCGCTCTGGGGCCAACGTCCTGACTTTC. Translation gives CASSRTGVRSGANVLTF. The whole variable domain, remainder taken from reference TRBV2 and TRBJ2-6, is EPEVTQTPSHQVTQMGQEVILRCVPISNHLYFYWYRQILGQKVEFLVSFYNNEISEKSEIFDDQFSVERPDGSNFTLKIRSTKLEDSAMYFCASSRTGVRSGANVLTFGAGSRLTVL.

Turning to this clonotype: A read error may explain this, as a much larger clone is one base away. The rearrangement links TRBV14 to TRBJ2-6, with D maybe TRBD1 (5 bases). The CDR3 loop spans 17 amino acids. CDR1 is SGHDN, CDR2 FVKESK, per germline. The CDR3 DNA reads as TGTGCCAGCAGCCAATTAGGCCCCCAATTAGGGGCCAGCGTCCTGACTTTC. Its protein product is CASSQLGPQLGASVLTF.

The chain uses TRBV20-1 and TRBJ1-3; 8 bases match TRBD1. This CDR3 region has 12 residues. Looked up from germline, CDR1 is DFQATT and CDR2 is SNEGSKA (reference sequence). Trimming at V came to 5 bases and at J to 4 bases, leaving 1 base not matched to a gene. CDR3 coding DNA: TGCAGTGCTCGGGACAGGGGAAACACCATATATTTT. It yields the protein CSARDRGNTIYF.

This clonotype was recorded once. This may be a read error, as it is one base from a much larger clone. The chain recombines TRBV2 with TRBJ2-2; 7 bases map to TRBD1. This CDR3 contains 15 residues. CDR1 SNHLY and CDR2 FYNNEI come from the germline V gene. Trimming at V came to 2 bases and at J to 5 bases, leaving 5 bases not matched to a gene. CDR3 residues: CASSERGRRTGELFF. The CDR3 region has the DNA TGTGCCAGCAGTGAAAGGGGGCGGCGAACCGGGGAGCTGTTTTTT.

This clonotype has a count of ten or more. The rearrangement links TRBV7-3 to TRBJ2-1, with 7 bases lining up with TRBD2. Looked up from germline, CDR1 is SGHTA and CDR2 is FQGTGA. V shed 5 bases and J 8 bases; nucleotides not matched to a gene: 15. The CDR3 is made up of 16 amino acids. The CDR3 sequence: CASSPPGPAGLHEQFF. As DNA, the CDR3 is TGTGCCAGCAGCCCCCCGGGGCCAGCGGGGTTGCATGAGCAGTTCTTC.

The sample holds many counts of this clonotype. The CDR3: CSGAWEREQYF. The CDR3 DNA sequence: TGCAGCGGTGCCTGGGAGCGGGAGCAGTACTTC. The rearrangement uses TRBV29-1 and TRBJ2-7; tentative D call: TRBD2 (5 bases). V was cut by 7 bases and J by 7 bases, with 14 bases left in between. CDR1 is SQVTM and CDR2 is ANQGSEA in the germline V gene. The CDR3 is 11 amino acids.